The 32 T cell receptor beta chains below all came from one sample that was sequenced in a study of Ad26.COV2.S vaccination and SARS-CoV-2 variants. TCRdb's copy holds only in-frame clones and misses some; the assay was immunoSEQ multiplex PCR. The repertoire holds around 300,000 clones, with roughly 90% as singletons. The treatment: 15 to 20 received Ad26.COV2.S at low or high dose, single or two shots; several received placebo; per-sample allocation not given. At day 63 after the first vaccine or placebo injection, samples were drawn. The sample in question was peripheral blood, obtained in a trial of Ad26.COV2.S vaccine versus placebo. All receptors come from a person aged 18-65 years who received the Ad26.COV2.S COVID-19 vaccine or a placebo.

The genes are TRBV20-1 and TRBJ2-1, with D unclear. V dropped 6 bases and J dropped 8 bases, with 11 bases sitting between them. There are 11 residues in the CDR3. Per the germline V gene, CDR1 is DFQATT and CDR2 is SNEGSKA (reference sequence). The CDR3 loop reads CSAAIADEQFF. In DNA, the CDR3 is TGCAGTGCCGCGATCGCGGATGAGCAGTTCTTC.

V and J are TRBV7-2 and TRBJ2-7; a weak D match, TRBD2 (6 bases). This CDR3 comprises 17 residues. The V end lost 4 bases, the J end lost 3 bases, and 22 bases lay between the germline ends. The germline CDR1 and CDR2 sequences are SGHTA and FQGNSA. The CDR3 reads CASSSLAIGSGYYEQYF. The DNA for the CDR3 is TGTGCCAGCAGCTCACTAGCAATAGGATCTGGTTACTACGAGCAGTACTTC.

The V and J genes are TRBV7-2 and TRBJ2-3; D might be TRBD1 or TRBD2, each matching 5 bases. Per germline, CDR1 SGHTA and CDR2 FQGNSA. The germline V and J ends were trimmed by 4 bases and 12 bases, with 17 bases remaining between them. The CDR3 runs 13 residues. The CDR3: CASSSGTVLAQYF. The CDR3 coding sequence is TGTGCCAGCAGCTCGGGGACGGTCTTAGCTCAGTATTTT.

The chain uses TRBV13 and TRBJ1-1, with D uncertain. From germline, CDR1 is PRHDT and CDR2 FYEKMQ (reference sequence). The CDR3 spans 17 residues. Trimming cost V 0 bases and J 5 bases, with 19 bases left between them. In DNA form, the CDR3 reads TGTGCCAGCAGCTTAGGGGCCTGGAAGAATGAAGGAACTGAAGCTTTCTTT. Protein sequence: CASSLGAWKNEGTEAFF.

Concerning this clone itself: Additional DNA sequences in this sample encode the identical CDR3. The chain has TRBV18 and TRBJ1-1, with a possible D match to TRBD1 (6 bases). The CDR3 has 13 amino acids. Trimming shortened V by 5 bases and J by 3 bases, and 10 bases separated the two germline ends. Per germline, CDR1 KGHSH and CDR2 LQKENI. The CDR3 region has the DNA TGTGCCAGCTCATCTAACAGGGACACTGAAGCTTTCTTT. Protein: CASSSNRDTEAFF.

The chain recombines TRBV10-1 with TRBJ2-1; the match to TRBD1 covers 7 bases. The CDR3 has 13 amino acids. The V gene's germline CDR1 is WNHNN and CDR2 SYGVQD (reference sequence). The V and J ends lost 6 bases and 4 bases, in that order; junction bases with no gene match: 3. CDR3 region: CASSGQAYNEQFF. As DNA, the CDR3 is TGCGCCAGCAGCGGACAGGCGTACAATGAGCAGTTCTTC.

The chain employs TRBV7-9 and TRBJ1-1, with a weak D call TRBD1 (5 bases). This CDR3 spans 15 amino acids. V lost 2 bases and J 3 bases, leaving 13 bases between the germline ends. Germline V gives CDR1 SEHNR, CDR2 FQNEAQ (reference sequence). The CDR3 DNA sequence: TGTGCCAGCAGCTTAAGCTCCTGGGGGGACACTGAAGCTTTCTTT. Amino acids: CASSLSSWGDTEAFF.

The chain is built from TRBV4-1 and TRBJ2-3, with a possible D match to TRBD1 (5 bases). V gave up 0 bases and J gave up 4 bases, with 8 bases separating them. This CDR3 spans 14 amino acids. In germline, CDR1 is MGHRA, CDR2 YSYEKL. CDR3 in DNA: TGCGCCAGCAGCCAAGAAAGACAGCCAGATACGCAGTATTTT. It specifies CASSQERQPDTQYF.

The CDR3 sequence is CASSYANTEAFF. CDR3 nucleotide sequence: TGTGCCAGCAGCTACGCGAACACTGAAGCTTTCTTT. The rearrangement uses TRBV7-2 and TRBJ1-1; D remains unclear. Germline V gives CDR1 SGHTA, CDR2 FQGNSA. Trimming stripped 4 bases from V and 1 base from J, with 4 bases between. The CDR3 covers 12 residues.

The CDR3 nucleotides are TGTGCCAGCAGTTACTCGCGCGCGGGAGGGCTAAGTGAGCAGTTCTTC. Its translation is CASSYSRAGGLSEQFF. The genes are TRBV6-5 and TRBJ2-1; TRBD2 aligns across 9 bases. Trimming at V came to 0 bases and at J to 9 bases, leaving 9 bases not matched to a gene. The germline V gene encodes CDR1 MNHEY and CDR2 SVGAGI. The CDR3 runs 16 residues.

The rearrangement links TRBV11-3 to TRBJ2-1; perhaps TRBD2 as D (5 bases). Trimming pared 5 bases from V and 2 bases from J, leaving 7 bases between. Germline lookup yields CDR1 SGHNT and CDR2 YENEEA. The CDR3 is 13 amino acids. This CDR3 is CASSTSTYNEQFF. CDR3 nucleotides: TGTGCCAGCAGCACTAGTACCTACAATGAGCAGTTCTTC.

V and J are TRBV5-5 and TRBJ1-1, with a possible D match to TRBD1 (5 bases). Germline assignment: CDR1 SGHKS and CDR2 YYEKEE (reference sequence). CDR3 length: 19 amino acids. Trimming took 5 bases from V and 11 from J, leaving 37 bases between them. The CDR3 DNA reads TGTGCCAGCAGACCAGGGAGGGGAACAGCGTGGGAGCGGGTAAGGGAGGCTTTCTTT. This translates into CASRPGRGTAWERVREAFF.

The chain joins TRBV27 to TRBJ2-1; TRBD2 matches at 7 bases. Trimming at V came to 3 bases and at J to 1 base, leaving 9 bases not matched to a gene. This CDR3 is built from 17 residues. CDR1 and CDR2 (germline): MNHEY, SMNVEV (reference sequence). The DNA of the CDR3 is TGTGCCAGCAGTTTCGCCCAGGGACTATTGTCCTACAATGAGCAGTTCTTC. Its protein product is CASSFAQGLLSYNEQFF.

CDR3 region: CASSQDLGFAVYGYTF. CDR3 in DNA: TGCGCCAGCAGCCAAGATCTGGGTTTCGCAGTCTATGGCTACACCTTC. The chain combines TRBV4-1 with TRBJ1-2; no reliable D call. CDR3 length equals 16 residues. V lost 0 bases and J lost 4, with 15 bases in between. Germline V gene sequence: CDR1 MGHRA, CDR2 YSYEKL.

This clone was observed a handful of times. The chain uses TRBV3-1 (or the pseudogene TRBV3-2) and TRBJ1-1, with D tentatively TRBD1 (6 bases). Trimming shortened V by 4 bases and J by 3 bases, and 21 bases separated the two germline ends. The germline gives CDR1 LGHDT, CDR2 YNNKEL (reference sequence). The CDR3 has 17 residues. DNA for the CDR3: TGTGCCAGCAGCCGAATTAAAGCAGGGGATATTTACACTGAAGCTTTCTTT. Residues: CASSRIKAGDIYTEAFF.

V gene TRBV2 combines with J gene TRBJ2-7; D perhaps matches TRBD2 (6 bases). Trimming took 4 bases from V and 1 from J, leaving 17 bases between them. The CDR3 has 16 residues. CDR1 and CDR2 from the germline V gene are SNHLY and FYNNEI. This CDR3 reads CASSGGVTILSYEQYF. CDR3 in DNA: TGTGCCAGCAGTGGCGGGGTGACCATTCTTTCCTACGAGCAGTACTTC.

CDR3 sequence reads: CSASSGGGGYNEQFF. The DNA of the CDR3 is TGCAGTGCTAGTTCGGGAGGAGGAGGTTACAATGAGCAGTTCTTC. This sequence joins TRBV20-1 and TRBJ2-1; TRBD2 matches 7 bases. Germline-derived CDR1 and CDR2 are DFQATT and SNEGSKA (reference sequence). J was trimmed by 4 bases and V by 3 bases; bases with no gene match: 9. The CDR3 is made up of 15 amino acids.

This CDR3 reads CASSLGQVLPYGYTF. Here the CDR3 DNA reads TGTGCCAGCAGCTTGGGACAGGTCCTTCCTTATGGCTACACCTTC. The V call is TRBV11-2, the J call TRBJ1-2, with 8 bases fitting TRBD1. Per germline, CDR1 SGHAT and CDR2 FQNNGV. The CDR3 sequence is 15 residues long. V was pared by 3 bases and J by 5 bases, with 8 bases of the junction left unmatched.

CDR3 sequence reads: CASSLGGPKVRGGYTF. CDR3 nucleotide sequence: TGCGCCAGCAGCCTAGGGGGGCCCAAGGTTCGGGGTGGCTACACCTTC. The V gene is TRBV4-3, the J gene TRBJ1-2, with D possibly matching TRBD1 (6 bases). The CDR3 spans 16 residues. CDR1 and CDR2 (germline): LGHNA, YSLEER. Trimming took off 4 bases at V and 7 bases at J, with 22 bases between the two ends.

The chain carries TRBV3-1 (or the pseudogene TRBV3-2) and TRBJ1-6; the D is unclear. The germline V gene encodes CDR1 LGHDT and CDR2 YNNKEL (reference sequence). This CDR3 is built from 14 residues. Trimming cost V 0 bases and J 7 bases, with 7 bases left between them. The CDR3: CASSQDPANSPLHF. CDR3 DNA sequence: TGTGCCAGCAGCCAAGATCCCGCCAATTCACCCCTCCACTTT.

J is TRBJ2-6 and V is TRBV5-8, with D possibly being TRBD1 or TRBD2 (5 bases each). The V end was cut by 2 bases, the J end by 0 bases, with 12 bases between. Per the germline V gene, CDR1 is SGHTS and CDR2 is YDEGEE. This CDR3 has 17 residues. The CDR3 region has the DNA TGTGCCAGCAGCTTAGGCAGGGAGCGCTCTGGGGCCAACGTCCTGACTTTC. The encoded protein is CASSLGRERSGANVLTF.

This chain links TRBV11-3 with TRBJ2-2; TRBD2 is a possible D gene (5 bases). V lost 1 base and J 4 bases, leaving 22 bases between the germline ends. The CDR3 runs to 19 residues. Per the germline V gene, CDR1 is SGHNT and CDR2 is YENEEA. CDR3: CASSLGHPPTLRGTGELFF. The CDR3 DNA sequence: TGTGCCAGCAGCTTAGGACACCCCCCAACACTTCGGGGCACCGGGGAGCTGTTTTTT.

The chain carries TRBV6-5 and TRBJ2-7; D remains unclear. Germline CDR1 MNHEY, CDR2 SVGAGI. The CDR3 has 14 amino acids. Trimming stripped 2 bases from V and 0 bases from J, with 8 bases between. The CDR3 nucleotides are TGTGCCAGCAGTTACGCCGCAGGCTCCTACGAGCAGTACGTC. It is translated as CASSYAAGSYEQYV.

In this sample, this clone turned up once. The gene calls are TRBV4-1 and TRBJ1-1; perhaps TRBD1 as D (6 bases). The CDR3 runs to 16 residues. Trimming shortened V by 2 bases and J by 4 bases, and 17 bases separated the two germline ends. Germline CDR1 and CDR2: MGHRA and YSYEKL. Here the CDR3 reads CASSQNRDTVFTEAFF. The CDR3 DNA sequence: TGCGCCAGCAGCCAAAACCGGGACACTGTTTTCACTGAAGCTTTCTTT.

The rearrangement joins TRBV3-1 (or the pseudogene TRBV3-2) to TRBJ2-1; D is unclear. The germline V gene encodes CDR1 LGHDT and CDR2 YNNKEL (reference sequence). Trimming removed 4 bases at V and 6 bases at J, with 7 bases between. The CDR3 sequence is 12 residues long. CDR3 coding DNA: TGTGCCAGCAGCCCGGTTGCCAATGAGCAGTTCTTC. Translated: CASSPVANEQFF.

This clone was seen a handful of times. The V call is TRBV5-6, the J call TRBJ2-6; no definite D call. This CDR3 has 16 amino acids. Germline values: CDR1 SGHDT, CDR2 YYEEEE. Trimming cost V 0 bases and J 0 bases, with 7 bases left between them. The CDR3 loop is CASSLVSFSGANVLTF. The CDR3 DNA reads TGTGCCAGCAGCTTGGTTAGCTTCTCTGGGGCCAACGTCCTGACTTTC.

This sequence joins TRBV27 and TRBJ1-1; D possibly corresponds to TRBD1 (5 bases). CDR3 length equals 15 residues. Germline V lookup: CDR1 MNHEY, CDR2 SMNVEV (reference sequence). V lost 9 bases to trimming and J lost 0 bases, with 17 bases between them. This CDR3 reads CASGPQGVLNTEAFF. In DNA, the CDR3 is TGTGCCAGTGGACCCCAGGGTGTCTTGAACACTGAAGCTTTCTTT.

The J gene is TRBJ2-7, the V gene TRBV4-1; 7 bases align to TRBD1. V dropped 1 base and J dropped 3; count of bases not matched to a gene: 18. Germline V gene data show CDR1 as MGHRA and CDR2 as YSYEKL. The CDR3 spans 19 residues. The CDR3 protein is CASSQVLLPSRDRNYEQYV. The CDR3 coding sequence is TGCGCCAGCAGCCAAGTTCTCCTTCCGTCCCGGGACAGAAACTACGAGCAGTACGTC.

This chain uses TRBV7-9 with TRBJ2-1; TRBD2 matches 8 bases. J gave up 5 bases and V 4 bases, and 13 bases lay outside the gene matches. This CDR3 comprises 17 residues. Germline CDR1 reads SEHNR; CDR2 reads FQNEAQ (reference sequence). The CDR3 sequence: CASSSTTSGLPNNEQFF. The CDR3 bases are TGTGCCAGCAGCTCCACTACTAGCGGACTACCCAACAATGAGCAGTTCTTC.

The chain carries TRBV4-1 and TRBJ2-1; the match to TRBD2 covers 11 bases. This CDR3 has 15 amino acids. CDR1 is MGHRA and CDR2 is YSYEKL in the germline V gene. The junction had 4 bases not matched to a gene; V was cut back by 1 base and J by 8 bases. CDR3 nucleotide sequence: TGCGCCAGCAGCCAAGGGACTAGCGGGTATGATGAGCAGTTCTTC. This sequence encodes CASSQGTSGYDEQFF.

J is TRBJ2-1 and V is TRBV19, with TRBD2 matching 10 bases. This CDR3 region has 16 residues. V shed 4 bases, J shed 8 bases, and the junction held 11 bases outside the gene matches. The V gene's germline CDR1 is LNHDA and CDR2 SQIVND (reference sequence). The CDR3 is CASSKLAGAVYDEQFF. The CDR3 nucleotides read TGTGCCAGTAGTAAGCTAGCGGGAGCGGTTTACGATGAGCAGTTCTTC. Together with reference TRBV19 and TRBJ2-1, the CDR3 gives the full variable domain: DGGITQSPKYLFRKEGQNVTLSCEQNLNHDAMYWYRQDPGQGLRLIYYSQIVNDFQKGDIAEGYSVSREKKESFPLTVTSAQKNPTAFYLCASSKLAGAVYDEQFFGPGTRLTVL.

This chain connects TRBV9 to TRBJ1-1; D ambiguous. Looked up from germline, CDR1 is SGDLS and CDR2 is YYNGEE. This CDR3 contains 15 residues. V lost 4 bases and J lost 1, with 14 bases in between. DNA for the CDR3: TGTGCCAGCAGCTCGTCCCCGAAGGGGAACACTGAAGCTTTCTTT. This sequence encodes CASSSSPKGNTEAFF.